Below, 21 T cell receptor beta chains from the same sample are listed, as sequenced in a study of T cell changes during pregnancy in multiple sclerosis. Sequencing used immunoSEQ multiplex PCR; TCRdb keeps in-frame clones, though not all of them. The sample has 70,000 to 90,000 clones; approximately 92% are singletons. The sample was peripheral blood, taken in the first trimester of pregnancy. Receptors were obtained from a female donor with multiple sclerosis, enrolled in a pregnancy study.

The chain couples TRBV5-1 to TRBJ2-1; 7 positions agree with TRBD2. Trimming at V came to 0 bases and at J to 0 bases, leaving 3 bases not matched to a gene. This CDR3 is built from 16 residues. CDR1 and CDR2 (germline): SGHRS, YFSETQ. The CDR3 DNA reads TGCGCCAGCAGCTTGGTCCTAGCGGCCTCCTACAATGAGCAGTTCTTC. This encodes CASSLVLAASYNEQFF.

The genes are TRBV7-2 and TRBJ2-1, with unresolved D. The V end lost 0 bases, the J end lost 0 bases, and 6 bases lay between the germline ends. CDR1 is SGHTA and CDR2 is FQGNSA in the germline V gene. The CDR3 sequence is 15 residues long. CDR3 amino acids: CASSLAASSYNEQFF. The DNA of the CDR3 is TGTGCCAGCAGCTTAGCGGCAAGCTCCTACAATGAGCAGTTCTTC. Variable domain in full (rest from reference TRBV7-2 and TRBJ2-1): GAGVSQSPSNKVTEKGKDVELRCDPISGHTALYWYRQSLGQGLEFLIYFQGNSAPDKSGLPSDRFSAERTGGSVSTLTIQRTQQEDSAVYLCASSLAASSYNEQFFGPGTRLTVL.

This rearrangement joins TRBV7-2 to TRBJ2-3; D is ambiguous. Trimming removed 2 bases from V and 5 bases from J, with 11 bases in between. The V gene's germline CDR1 is SGHTA and CDR2 FQGNSA. The CDR3 runs to 14 residues. The CDR3 nucleotides read TGTGCCAGCAGCTTATACAGCCTTTTAGATACGCAGTATTTT. It yields the protein CASSLYSLLDTQYF.

V and J are TRBV5-1 and TRBJ1-3, with TRBD1 as a possible D gene (5 bases). V was cut by 6 bases and J by 1 base, with 11 bases left in between. CDR3 length equals 14 residues. CDR1 is SGHRS, CDR2 YFSETQ, per germline. Here the CDR3 reads CASTPDRSGNTIYF. The DNA for the CDR3 is TGCGCCAGCACCCCAGACAGATCTGGAAACACCATATATTTT. Filled out from reference TRBV5-1 and TRBJ1-3, the complete variable domain reads KAGVTQTPRYLIKTRGQQVTLSCSPISGHRSVSWYQQTPGQGLQFLFEYFSETQRNKGNFPGRFSGRQFSNSRSEMNVSTLELGDSALYLCASTPDRSGNTIYFGEGSWLTVV.

For the CDR3, the DNA is TGTGCCAGTGCACCTAGGGGAAGGAACACTGAAGCTTTCTTT. Its translation: CASAPRGRNTEAFF. The J gene is TRBJ1-1, the V gene TRBV19, with D perhaps TRBD1 (5 bases). This CDR3 is 14 amino acids long. Germline CDR1 and CDR2: LNHDA and SQIVND (reference sequence). Between the trimmed V and J ends, which lost 8 bases and 1 base, there was a span of 14 bases.

The chain employs TRBV13 and TRBJ2-7, with 8 nucleotides matching TRBD2. The CDR3 contains 16 residues. The V segment lost 6 bases and the J segment 3 bases; nucleotides outside the gene matches: 13. CDR1 is PRHDT and CDR2 is FYEKMQ in the germline V gene (reference sequence). CDR3 residues: CASSFTGGIPHYEQYF. The DNA for the CDR3 is TGTGCCAGCAGTTTTACGGGGGGGATACCCCACTACGAGCAGTACTTC.

J is TRBJ2-3 and V is TRBV7-2; tentatively, D is TRBD2 (5 bases). V lost 4 bases, J lost 2 bases, and 10 bases lay in between. The CDR3 has 14 amino acids. Looked up from germline, CDR1 is SGHTA and CDR2 is FQGNSA. CDR3 loop: CASSYTGYTDTQYF. In DNA form, the CDR3 reads TGTGCCAGCAGCTATACGGGATACACAGATACGCAGTATTTT.

The rearrangement uses TRBV7-2 and TRBJ2-7, with D possibly TRBD1 on 7 matching bases. This CDR3 has 15 residues. Trimming left V 1 base short and J 2 bases short, with 12 bases between. The germline CDR1 and CDR2 sequences are SGHTA and FQGNSA. As DNA, the CDR3 is TGTGCCAGCAGCTTAGGGAGGGACAGAACCTACGAGCAGTACTTC. Encoded protein: CASSLGRDRTYEQYF.

This chain uses TRBV7-9 with TRBJ2-3; TRBD2 matches 9 bases. CDR3 size: 15 residues. Per the germline V gene, CDR1 is SEHNR and CDR2 is FQNEAQ (reference sequence). V was clipped by 2 bases and J by 5 bases; unmatched bases: 5. The CDR3 region is CASSLRGRAVDTQYF. For the CDR3, the DNA is TGTGCCAGCAGCTTACGCGGGAGGGCCGTAGATACGCAGTATTTT.

The rearrangement uses TRBV2 and TRBJ1-5; weak D call: TRBD1 (6 bases). Germline CDR1 SNHLY, CDR2 FYNNEI. V shed 6 bases and J shed 4 bases, with 16 bases lying between them. The CDR3 is 15 amino acids. CDR3 in amino acids: CASRRGTVSNQPQHF. The CDR3 DNA sequence: TGTGCCAGCAGAAGGGGGACGGTTAGTAATCAGCCCCAGCATTTT.

J is TRBJ2-1 and V is TRBV9, with 13 positions matching TRBD2. There are 17 residues in the CDR3. Germline-derived CDR1 and CDR2 are SGDLS and YYNGEE. Trimming cost V 4 bases and J 7 bases; bases outside gene matches: 11. The CDR3 is CASSPRTSGSFGNEQFF. The DNA of the CDR3 is TGTGCCAGCAGCCCCCGGACTAGCGGGAGTTTCGGAAATGAGCAGTTCTTC.

The V and J genes are TRBV7-9 and TRBJ2-5; D is possibly TRBD2 (7 bases). The germline V gene has CDR1 SEHNR and CDR2 FQNEAQ (reference sequence). The CDR3 loop spans 14 amino acids. Trimming shortened V by 7 bases and J by 3 bases, and 15 bases separated the two germline ends. CDR3 DNA sequence: TGTGCCAGCATCCTAGGGGGGACTAAAGAGACCCAGTACTTC. Its translation is CASILGGTKETQYF.

This chain joins TRBV7-3 and TRBJ2-1, with TRBD2 identical over 10 bases. CDR1 is SGHTA, CDR2 FQGTGA, per germline. The ends lost 2 bases at V and 6 bases at J; junction bases unmatched: 10. This CDR3 region has 17 residues. CDR3 sequence: CASSLEPQAGGLNEQFF. CDR3 nucleotides: TGTGCCAGCAGCTTAGAGCCCCAAGCGGGGGGGCTCAATGAGCAGTTCTTC.

The chain has TRBV27 and TRBJ2-7, with a tentative D call TRBD1 (5 bases). The CDR3 is 14 amino acids. V dropped 2 bases and J dropped 3 bases, with 11 bases sitting between them. Germline-derived CDR1 and CDR2 are MNHEY and SMNVEV (reference sequence). DNA of the CDR3: TGTGCCAGCAGTTTAGGGTGGCAGGGCTACGAGCAGTACTTC. Amino acid sequence: CASSLGWQGYEQYF.

This CDR3 reads CASSLGSSSYNEQFF. The CDR3 DNA reads as TGTGCCAGCAGCTTGGGCTCAAGCTCCTACAATGAGCAGTTCTTC. The chain joins TRBV7-9 to TRBJ2-1; D unclear. V was pared by 3 bases and J by 0 bases, with 9 bases between. CDR3 size: 15 residues. Per germline, CDR1 SEHNR and CDR2 FQNEAQ (reference sequence).

The chain couples TRBV4-2 to TRBJ2-1; 9 nucleotides align to TRBD2. The ends lost 2 bases at V and 1 base at J; junction bases unmatched: 0. This CDR3 region has 15 residues. Germline V gene lookup returns CDR1 LGHNA and CDR2 YNFKEQ. The CDR3 DNA follows: TGTGCCAGCAGCCAACTAGCGGGGTCCTACAATGAGCAGTTCTTC. It yields the protein CASSQLAGSYNEQFF.

CDR3 sequence reads: CASSIDRGQGALNIQYF. The CDR3 region has the DNA TGTGCCAGTAGTATTGATCGAGGACAGGGGGCGTTGAACATTCAGTACTTC. V usage is TRBV19 and J usage is TRBJ2-4, with 11 bases aligning to TRBD1. V was pared by 3 bases and J by 7 bases, with 11 bases of the junction left unmatched. Germline CDR1 reads LNHDA; CDR2 reads SQIVND (reference sequence). The CDR3 has 17 amino acids.

The CDR3 DNA reads as TGTGCCAGCAGCCGGGCGGGTCGGAGGGATTTCGAGCAGTACTTC. Its protein product is CASSRAGRRDFEQYF. The chain has TRBV7-2 and TRBJ2-7; possible D gene TRBD2, 6 bases. This CDR3 comprises 15 residues. The germline V and J ends were trimmed by 5 bases and 6 bases, with 20 bases remaining between them. Per germline, CDR1 SGHTA and CDR2 FQGNSA.

J is TRBJ1-3 and V is TRBV19; 7 bases map to TRBD1. Losses at the gene ends were 3 bases for V and 4 bases for J; bases not matched to a gene: 6. The CDR3 loop spans 15 amino acids. CDR1 is LNHDA, CDR2 SQIVND, per germline (reference sequence). The CDR3 loop reads CASSIRQGSGNTIYF. Written as DNA, the CDR3 is TGTGCCAGTAGTATCCGACAGGGATCAGGAAACACCATATATTTT.

This sequence joins TRBV27 and TRBJ2-7; possibly TRBD1 for D (5 bases). CDR3 length equals 13 residues. V was cut by 10 bases and J by 2 bases, with 15 bases left in between. CDR1 is MNHEY and CDR2 is SMNVEV in the germline V gene (reference sequence). In DNA form, the CDR3 reads TGTGCCACCGCGGACGGACAACCCTACGAGCAGTACTTC. It is translated as CATADGQPYEQYF.

The chain links TRBV6-1 to TRBJ1-2, with 8 bases aligning to TRBD1. The CDR3 is made up of 15 amino acids. In germline, CDR1 is MNHNS, CDR2 SASEGT. Germline trimming cut 0 bases from V and 4 bases from J; bases unmatched to any gene: 4. CDR3 DNA sequence: TGTGCCAGCAGTGAAGCCGGGGACAGGTCCTATGGCTACACCTTC. This codes for CASSEAGDRSYGYTF.